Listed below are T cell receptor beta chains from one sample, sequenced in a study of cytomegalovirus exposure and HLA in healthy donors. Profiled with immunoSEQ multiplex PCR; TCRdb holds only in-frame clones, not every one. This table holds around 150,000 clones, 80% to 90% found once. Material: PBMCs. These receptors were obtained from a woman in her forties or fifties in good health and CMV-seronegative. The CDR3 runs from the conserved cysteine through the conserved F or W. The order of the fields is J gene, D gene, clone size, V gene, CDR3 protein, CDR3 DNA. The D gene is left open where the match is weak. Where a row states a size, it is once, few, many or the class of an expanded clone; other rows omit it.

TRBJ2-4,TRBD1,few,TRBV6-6,CASRLGQNIQYF,TGTGCCAGCAGACTGGGACAGAACATTCAGTACTTC
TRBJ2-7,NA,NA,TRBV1,CTSSHNRGNYSYEQYF,TGCACCAGCAGCCATAACAGGGGGAATTACTCCTACGAGCAGTACTTC
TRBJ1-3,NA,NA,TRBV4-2,CASSSRGQTGNTIYF,TGTGCCAGCAGCTCAAGAGGACAGACTGGAAACACCATATATTTT
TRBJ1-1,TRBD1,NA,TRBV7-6,CASSQGERTEAFF,TGTGCCAGCAGCCAGGGGGAGCGCACTGAAGCTTTCTTT
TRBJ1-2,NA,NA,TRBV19,CASSPGQALGYTF,TGTGCCAGTAGTCCAGGACAAGCCCTTGGCTACACCTTC
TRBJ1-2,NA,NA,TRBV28,CASSLGQSYGYTF,TGTGCCAGCAGTTTAGGGCAGTCCTATGGCTACACCTTC
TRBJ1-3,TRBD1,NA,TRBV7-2,CASSQGGRGIYSGNTIYF,TGTGCCAGCAGCCAGGGGGGCAGGGGGATTTACTCTGGAAACACCATATATTTT
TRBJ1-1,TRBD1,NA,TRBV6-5,CASTGGPSRITEAFF,TGTGCCAGCACAGGGGGCCCGAGCCGAATCACTGAAGCTTTCTTT
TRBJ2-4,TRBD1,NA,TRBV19,CASTRDRGSNIQYF,TGTGCCAGTACTAGGGACAGGGGGTCTAACATTCAGTACTTC
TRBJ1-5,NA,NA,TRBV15,CAASGYFQPQHF,TGTGCCGCTTCGGGGTATTTTCAGCCCCAGCATTTT
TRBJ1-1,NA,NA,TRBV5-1,CASSLGAGAEAFF,TGCGCCAGCAGCTTGGGGGCGGGGGCTGAAGCTTTCTTT
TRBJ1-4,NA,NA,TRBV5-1,CASSVGLTEGANEKLFF,TGCGCCAGCAGCGTGGGCCTGACGGAGGGCGCTAATGAAAAACTGTTTTTT
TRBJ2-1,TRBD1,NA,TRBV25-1,CASSATTGYSYNEQFF,TGTGCCAGCAGTGCAACGACAGGGTATTCCTACAATGAGCAGTTCTTC
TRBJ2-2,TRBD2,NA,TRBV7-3,CASSLMAGGNTGELFF,TGTGCCAGCAGCTTAATGGCGGGGGGTAACACCGGGGAGCTGTTTTTT
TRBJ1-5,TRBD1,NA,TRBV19,CASSSGGTGSQPQHF,TGTGCCAGTAGTTCCGGAGGGACAGGGAGTCAGCCCCAGCATTTT
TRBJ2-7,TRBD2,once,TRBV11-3,CASSLGVTAGASEQYF,TGTGCCAGCAGCTTAGGGGTGACGGCGGGAGCCTCCGAGCAGTACTTC
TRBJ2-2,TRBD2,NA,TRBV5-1,CASSPGTSGRAGELFF,TGCGCCAGCAGCCCCGGGACTAGCGGGAGGGCCGGGGAGCTGTTTTTT
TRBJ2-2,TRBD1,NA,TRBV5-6,CASAFRDRGSGELFF,TGTGCCAGCGCCTTCCGGGACAGGGGTTCCGGGGAGCTGTTTTTT
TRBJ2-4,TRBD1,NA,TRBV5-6,CASSFPGGGSTKNIQYF,TGTGCCAGCAGCTTTCCAGGGGGTGGATCGACCAAAAACATTCAGTACTTC
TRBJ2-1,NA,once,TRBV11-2,CASSPVEINEQFF,TGTGCCAGCAGCCCCGTCGAGATTAATGAGCAGTTCTTC
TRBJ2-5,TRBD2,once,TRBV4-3,CASSHGTSGGETQYF,TGCGCCAGCAGCCATGGGACTAGCGGGGGCGAGACCCAGTACTTC
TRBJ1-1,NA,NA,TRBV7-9,CASSLYGMNTEAFF,TGTGCCAGCAGCTTATACGGGATGAACACTGAAGCTTTCTTT
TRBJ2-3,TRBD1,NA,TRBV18,CASSPRGDRGPTDTQYF,TGTGCCAGCTCACCACGGGGAGACAGGGGTCCCACAGATACGCAGTATTTT
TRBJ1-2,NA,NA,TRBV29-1,CSVEEQRYGYTF,TGCAGCGTTGAAGAACAAAGATATGGCTACACCTTC
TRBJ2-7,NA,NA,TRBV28,CASSFSLQGSRSYEQYF,TGTGCCAGCAGCTTTTCACTCCAGGGGAGTCGCTCCTACGAGCAGTACTTC
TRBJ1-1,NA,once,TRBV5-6,CASSGTDTEAFF,TGTGCCAGCAGCGGGACTGACACTGAAGCTTTCTTT
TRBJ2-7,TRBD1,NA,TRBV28,CASSFMGTGAEQYF,TGTGCCAGCAGTTTTATGGGGACAGGTGCCGAGCAGTACTTC
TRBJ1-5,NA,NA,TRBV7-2,CASSLEQGQPQHF,TGTGCCAGCAGCTTAGAGCAGGGGCAGCCCCAGCATTTT
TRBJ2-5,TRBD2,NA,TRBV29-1,CSVGAGTSGSETQYF,TGCAGCGTTGGGGCCGGGACTAGCGGGAGCGAGACCCAGTACTTC
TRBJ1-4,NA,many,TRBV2,CASSPYEKLFF,TGTGCCAGCAGTCCTTATGAAAAACTGTTTTTT
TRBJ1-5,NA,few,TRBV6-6,CASSPSGGSNQPQHF,TGTGCCAGCAGTCCTTCTGGGGGGAGCAATCAGCCCCAGCATTTT
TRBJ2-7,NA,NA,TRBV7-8,CASSLAPFTGHLYEQYF,TGTGCCAGCAGCTTAGCTCCTTTTACGGGACACCTCTACGAGCAGTACTTC
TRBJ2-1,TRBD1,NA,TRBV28,CASSLGGQGDNEQFF,TGTGCCAGCAGTTTGGGGGGACAGGGAGACAATGAGCAGTTCTTC
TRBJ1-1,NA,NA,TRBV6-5,CASSYSLEGDPEAFF,TGTGCCAGCAGTTACTCGTTGGAGGGTGACCCTGAAGCTTTCTTT
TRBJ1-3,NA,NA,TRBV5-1,CASRYDSSGNTIYF,TGCGCCAGCCGCTATGACAGTTCTGGAAACACCATATATTTT
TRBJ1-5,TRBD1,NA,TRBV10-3,CAISGGGQPQHF,TGTGCCATCAGTGGAGGGGGCCAGCCCCAGCATTTT
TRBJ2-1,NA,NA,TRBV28,CASSFDRRGRNRQFF,TGTGCCAGCAGCTTTGACCGTCGGGGTCGAAACAGGCAGTTCTTC
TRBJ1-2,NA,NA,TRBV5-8,CASSLDRNGYTF,TGTGCCAGCAGCTTGGACAGGAATGGCTACACCTTC
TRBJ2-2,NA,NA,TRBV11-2,CASSLTGDTGELFF,TGTGCCAGCAGCCTGACAGGAGACACCGGGGAGCTGTTTTTT
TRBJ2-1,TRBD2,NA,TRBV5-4,CASSLGTSGSGNEQFF,TGTGCCAGCAGCTTGGGGACTAGCGGGAGTGGGAATGAGCAGTTCTTC
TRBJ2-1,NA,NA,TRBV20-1,CSRSSYNEQFF,TGCTCCCGTAGCTCCTACAATGAGCAGTTCTTC
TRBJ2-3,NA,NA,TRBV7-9,CASSLAVGSADTQYF,TGTGCCAGCAGCTTAGCCGTCGGGTCGGCAGATACGCAGTATTTT
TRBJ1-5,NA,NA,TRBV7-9,CASSSRGSNQPQHF,TGTGCCAGCAGCTCCCGGGGGAGCAATCAGCCCCAGCATTTT
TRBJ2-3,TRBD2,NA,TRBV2,CASRLAGGNQYF,TGTGCCAGCAGATTAGCGGGGGGAAATCAGTATTTT
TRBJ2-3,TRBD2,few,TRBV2,CASSELLATSGEDTQYF,TGTGCCAGCAGTGAATTATTGGCGACTAGCGGGGAAGATACGCAGTATTTT
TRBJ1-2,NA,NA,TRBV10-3,CAITGGGGSYGYTF,TGTGCCATCACCGGGGGAGGGGGAAGCTATGGCTACACCTTC
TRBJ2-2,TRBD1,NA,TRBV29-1,CSAGGRTGLDTGELFF,TGCAGCGCAGGGGGGCGGACAGGGTTGGACACCGGGGAGCTGTTTTTT
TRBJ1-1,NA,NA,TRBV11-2,CASSFFPKNTEAFF,TGTGCCAGCAGCTTTTTCCCAAAGAACACTGAAGCTTTCTTT
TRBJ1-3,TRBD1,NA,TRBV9,CASSARQGFGNTIYF,TGTGCCAGCAGCGCTCGACAGGGGTTTGGAAACACCATATATTTT
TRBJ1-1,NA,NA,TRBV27,CASILGPEAFF,TGTGCCAGCATCCTCGGTCCTGAAGCTTTCTTT
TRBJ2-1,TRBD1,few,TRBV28,CASSDRGRKASGNEQFF,TGTGCCAGCAGTGACAGGGGGCGGAAGGCTAGCGGCAATGAGCAGTTCTTC
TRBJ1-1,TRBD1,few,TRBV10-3,CAIRRQGAGTEAFF,TGTGCCATCAGAAGACAGGGGGCGGGCACTGAAGCTTTCTTT
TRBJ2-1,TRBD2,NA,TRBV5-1,CASSSGLAGGGEQFF,TGCGCCAGCAGCTCCGGACTAGCGGGAGGAGGAGAGCAGTTCTTC
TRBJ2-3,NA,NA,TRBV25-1,CASRRVGPSTDTQYF,TGTGCCAGCAGGAGGGTCGGACCTAGCACAGATACGCAGTATTTT
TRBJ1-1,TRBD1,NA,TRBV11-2,CASSLSATTGSSEAFF,TGTGCCAGCAGCTTATCAGCTACGACAGGGTCTTCTGAAGCTTTCTTT
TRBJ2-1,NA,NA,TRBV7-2,CASSLDWGGPREQFF,TGTGCCAGCAGCTTAGATTGGGGGGGCCCTAGAGAGCAGTTCTTC
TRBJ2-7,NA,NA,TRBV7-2,CASSPRGTNSYEQYF,TGTGCCAGCAGCCCTAGGGGGACAAACTCCTACGAGCAGTACTTC
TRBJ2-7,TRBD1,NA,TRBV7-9,CASSPQGQTPYEQYF,TGTGCCAGCAGCCCCCAGGGACAGACTCCCTACGAGCAGTACTTC
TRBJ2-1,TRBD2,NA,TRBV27,CASSFEGTSASNEQFF,TGTGCCAGCAGTTTTGAGGGGACTAGCGCTAGTAATGAGCAGTTCTTC